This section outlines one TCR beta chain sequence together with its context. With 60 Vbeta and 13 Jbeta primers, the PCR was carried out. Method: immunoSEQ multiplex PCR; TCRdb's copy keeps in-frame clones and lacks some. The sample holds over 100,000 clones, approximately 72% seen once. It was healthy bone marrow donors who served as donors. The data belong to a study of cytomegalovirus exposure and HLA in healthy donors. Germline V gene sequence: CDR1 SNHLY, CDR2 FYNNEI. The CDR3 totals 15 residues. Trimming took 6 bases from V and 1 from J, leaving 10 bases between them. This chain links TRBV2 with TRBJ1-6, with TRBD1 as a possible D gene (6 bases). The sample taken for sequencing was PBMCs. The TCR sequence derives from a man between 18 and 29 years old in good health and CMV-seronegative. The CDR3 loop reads CASRARGSYNSPLHF. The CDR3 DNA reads TGTGCCAGCAGGGCCAGGGGATCCTATAATTCACCCCTCCACTTT. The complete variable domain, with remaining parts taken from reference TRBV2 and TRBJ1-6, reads EPEVTQTPSHQVTQMGQEVILRCVPISNHLYFYWYRQILGQKVEFLVSFYNNEISEKSEIFDDQFSVERPDGSNFTLKIRSTKLEDSAMYFCASRARGSYNSPLHFGNGTRLTVT.